The sequence of this TCR beta chain was determined in a study of follicular helper T cells after annual influenza vaccination. The wider study: Across the 2013-2014, 2014-2015 and 2015-2016 vaccination seasons, some subjects were resampled.

Time point described: 2015-2016 season, 7 days after influenza vaccination. General observations from the study: Day 7 ICOS+CD38+ clones were most often found later in ICOS-CD38- cTfh cells.

Libraries were prepared by immunoSEQ multiplex PCR; TCRdb keeps only in-frame clonotypes and omits some of them. The sample records fewer than 7,000 clones, 80% to 85% being singletons. Details on this clone: Its antigen is unknown.

V was cut by 5 bases and J by 6 bases, with 15 bases left in between. The CDR3 totals 14 residues. CDR1 and CDR2 from the germline V gene are SGHAT and FQNNGV. The sequence derives from an adult who received the influenza vaccine. J is TRBJ2-3 and V is TRBV11-2, with D maybe TRBD2 (6 bases). This sample comprised CXCR5- memory CD4+ T cells sorted from blood, obtained 7 days after influenza vaccination. In DNA form, the CDR3 reads TGTGCCAGCAGCCATCGGACCCGGGGGGATACGCAGTATTTT. This translates into CASSHRTRGDTQYF. The variable domain in full, completed from reference TRBV11-2 and TRBJ2-3, reads EAGVAQSPRYKIIEKRQSVAFWCNPISGHATLYWYQQILGQGPKLLIQFQNNGVVDDSQLPKDRFSAERLKGVDSTLKIQPAKLEDSAVYLCASSHRTRGDTQYFGPGTRLTVL.